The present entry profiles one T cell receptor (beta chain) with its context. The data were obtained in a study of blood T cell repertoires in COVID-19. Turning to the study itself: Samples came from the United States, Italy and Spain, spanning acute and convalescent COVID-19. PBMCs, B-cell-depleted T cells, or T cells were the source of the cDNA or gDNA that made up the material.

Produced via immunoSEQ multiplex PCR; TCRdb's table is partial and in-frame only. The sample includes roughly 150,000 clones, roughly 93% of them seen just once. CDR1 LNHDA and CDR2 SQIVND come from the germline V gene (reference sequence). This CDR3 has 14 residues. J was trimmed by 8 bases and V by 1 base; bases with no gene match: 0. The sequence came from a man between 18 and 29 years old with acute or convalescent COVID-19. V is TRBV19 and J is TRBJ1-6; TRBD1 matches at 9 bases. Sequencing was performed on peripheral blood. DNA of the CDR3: TGTGCCAGTAGTATAGGGACAGGGGATTCACCCCTCCACTTT. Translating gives CASSIGTGDSPLHF.